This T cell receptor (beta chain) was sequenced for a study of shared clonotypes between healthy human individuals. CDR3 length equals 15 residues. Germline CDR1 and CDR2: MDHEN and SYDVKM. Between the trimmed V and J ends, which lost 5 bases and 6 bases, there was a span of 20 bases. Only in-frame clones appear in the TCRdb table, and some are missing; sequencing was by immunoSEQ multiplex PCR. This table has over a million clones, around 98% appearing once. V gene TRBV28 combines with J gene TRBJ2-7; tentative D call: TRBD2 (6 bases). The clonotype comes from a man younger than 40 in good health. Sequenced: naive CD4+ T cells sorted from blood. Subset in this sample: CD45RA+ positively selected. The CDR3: CASSIPFGRESEQYF. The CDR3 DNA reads TGTGCCAGCAGTATCCCCTTCGGACGGGAGTCCGAGCAGTACTTC.